A single sample gave rise to the 20 T cell receptor beta chains below, sequenced in a study of human T cells and chemical hapten exposure. Described time point: patch test 2, 6 weeks after DPC sensitization. The treatment: therapeutic diphenylcyclopropenone sensitization with weekly scalp DPC. TCRdb reprocessed the RACE reads via MiXCR and lists one record per CDR3 protein. The sample lists 25,000 to 30,000 distinct CDR3 sequences, around 10% occurring once. This material consisted of whole blood, taken in connection with sensitization to the hapten diphenylcyclopropenone (DPC). These receptors all stem from a young man with alopecia areata. Some clones in this sample may be carry-over from other donors' samples.

This clonotype was recorded at least ten times. This sequence joins TRBV6-2 or TRBV6-3 and TRBJ1-5; 9 nucleotides agree with TRBD1. Trimming cost V 10 bases and J 2 bases; bases outside gene matches: 3. Germline CDR1 and CDR2: MNHEY and SVGEGT. This CDR3 spans 13 amino acids. The CDR3 loop reads CATWDRGNQPQHF. The CDR3 DNA follows: TGTGCCACCTGGGACAGGGGCAATCAGCCCCAGCATTTT.

This clonotype has ten or more counts. The chain is built from TRBV10-2 and TRBJ2-6; a weak D match, TRBD1 (6 bases). Deletions cut 4 bases from V and 8 bases from J, with 12 bases between. This CDR3 comprises 14 residues. Germline CDR1 is WSHSY and CDR2 is SAAADI. The CDR3 loop is CASSVGRGTNVLTF. CDR3 DNA: TGCGCCAGCAGTGTCGGCAGGGGAACCAACGTCCTGACTTTC.

This clonotype was counted ten times or more. V gene TRBV6-1 combines with J gene TRBJ2-7; a weak D match, TRBD1 (6 bases). The CDR3 covers 17 residues. Trimming removed 2 bases from V and 3 bases from J, with 20 bases in between. Germline V lookup: CDR1 MNHNS, CDR2 SASEGT. The DNA for the CDR3 is TGTGCCAGCAGTGAATTGTCGCGACAGGCGACTAACTACGAGCAGTACTTC. Protein: CASSELSRQATNYEQYF.

This clonotype was recorded many times. CDR3 nucleotide sequence: TGCAGCGTGTGGACAGGGGATGGCTACACCTTC. Its translation is CSVWTGDGYTF. The rearrangement joins TRBV29-1 to TRBJ1-2; 9 nucleotides line up with TRBD1. Germline V CDR1 and CDR2: SQVTM, ANQGSEA. The CDR3 runs 11 residues. V shed 6 bases and J 6 bases; nucleotides not matched to a gene: 2.

V usage is TRBV29-1 and J usage is TRBJ2-5; TRBD1 or TRBD2 may be the D gene (6 bases each). Germline V lookup: CDR1 SQVTM, CDR2 ANQGSEA. The CDR3 has 14 amino acids. V dropped 5 bases and J dropped 0 bases, with 13 bases sitting between them. The CDR3 DNA sequence: TGCAGCGTTTTCCCAGGGGAGGACCAAGAGACCCAGTACTTC. Its protein is CSVFPGEDQETQYF.

This clonotype was seen a handful of times. The chain carries TRBV29-1 and TRBJ2-7; the D is unclear. From germline, CDR1 is SQVTM and CDR2 ANQGSEA. The CDR3 loop spans 12 amino acids. V was clipped by 3 bases and J by 3 bases, with 9 bases between them. The CDR3 DNA reads as TGCAGCGTTGAGGTGGCGGACTACGAGCAGTACTTC. Translated, it gives CSVEVADYEQYF.

This clonotype was recorded once. The chain is built from TRBV20-1 and TRBJ1-2; D ambiguous. CDR1 and CDR2 (germline): DFQATT, SNEGSKA (reference sequence). CDR3 size: 11 residues. The V end lost 7 bases, the J end lost 8 bases, and 14 bases lay between the germline ends. DNA of the CDR3: TGCAGTGGAGCGGACCCTCCAGGCTACACCTTC. Translated: CSGADPPGYTF.

There are a few counts of this clonotype. The V call is TRBV7-8, the J call TRBJ1-4; D gene ambiguous. V lost 5 bases and J lost 8, with 15 bases in between. Germline CDR1 reads SGHVS; CDR2 reads FQNEAQ. The CDR3 sequence is 14 residues long. The chain's CDR3 is CASSEDLLREKLFF. The CDR3 region has the DNA TGTGCCAGCAGCGAGGACCTCCTACGGGAAAAACTGTTTTTT.

This clonotype was counted between two and nine times. The chain employs TRBV11-3 and TRBJ2-2, with a possible D match to TRBD2 (6 bases). Germline V CDR1 and CDR2: SGHNT, YENEEA. Trimming removed 11 bases from V and 0 bases from J, with 13 bases in between. CDR3 length equals 14 residues. This CDR3 reads CAGGNDPNTGELFF. The CDR3, as DNA: TGTGCCGGGGGGAACGACCCGAACACCGGGGAGCTGTTTTTT. Full variable domain (rest looked up from reference TRBV11-3 and TRBJ2-2): EAGVVQSPRYKIIEKKQPVAFWCNPISGHNTLYWYLQNLGQGPELLIRYENEEAVDDSQLPKDRFSAERLKGVDSTLKIQPAELGDSAVYLCAGGNDPNTGELFFGEGSRLTVL.

V is TRBV6-5 and J is TRBJ2-2; D call uncertain. V was clipped by 5 bases and J by 6 bases, with 10 bases between them. This CDR3 region has 13 residues. CDR1 and CDR2 from the germline V gene are MNHEY and SVGAGI. The CDR3 protein is CASSINRPGELFF. Here the CDR3 DNA reads TGTGCCAGCAGTATCAACCGCCCCGGGGAGCTGTTTTTT.

This clonotype was observed many times. The CDR3 reads CASSLFAGGPSFSTDTQYF. CDR3 DNA sequence: TGTGCCAGCAGCTTATTCGCGGGAGGGCCCTCTTTTAGCACAGATACGCAGTATTTT. The chain recombines TRBV7-8 with TRBJ2-3, with 9 nucleotides matching TRBD2. This CDR3 comprises 19 residues. Germline V gene sequence: CDR1 SGHVS, CDR2 FQNEAQ. V was pared by 2 bases and J by 0 bases, with 12 bases of the junction left unmatched.

This clonotype was observed at least ten times. CDR3 protein: CASSERTSVTEAFF. CDR3 bases: TGTGCCAGCAGTGAGAGGACAAGCGTCACTGAAGCTTTCTTT. The genes are TRBV2 and TRBJ1-1, with TRBD1 as a possible D gene (5 bases). Trimming left V 3 bases short and J 4 bases short, with 12 bases between. The CDR3 contains 14 residues. From germline, CDR1 is SNHLY and CDR2 FYNNEI.

The J gene is TRBJ2-3, the V gene TRBV29-1; D gene ambiguous. Trimming took off 0 bases at V and 7 bases at J, with 5 bases between the two ends. Looked up from germline, CDR1 is SQVTM and CDR2 is ANQGSEA. The CDR3 spans 11 residues. CDR3 residues: CSVEDYNTQYF. CDR3 DNA: TGCAGCGTTGAAGACTACAATACGCAGTATTTT.

There are a few counts of this clonotype. The chain joins TRBV29-1 to TRBJ1-1; D is uncertain. CDR3 size: 14 residues. Germline assignment: CDR1 SQVTM and CDR2 ANQGSEA. V lost 0 bases to trimming and J lost 1 base, with 9 bases between them. This CDR3 reads CSVEDFRWNTEAFF. In nucleotides, the CDR3 is TGCAGCGTTGAAGATTTTCGATGGAACACTGAAGCTTTCTTT. Full variable domain (outside the CDR3, taken from reference TRBV29-1 and TRBJ1-1): SAVISQKPSRDICQRGTSLTIQCQVDSQVTMMFWYRQQPGQSLTLIATANQGSEATYESGFVIDKFPISRPNLTFSTLTVSNMSPEDSSIYLCSVEDFRWNTEAFFGQGTRLTVV.

This clonotype has at least ten counts. The J gene is TRBJ2-2, the V gene TRBV30; the D gene could be TRBD1 or TRBD2 (6 bases each). CDR1 and CDR2 from the germline V gene are GTSNPN and SVGIG (reference sequence). Trimming left V 2 bases short and J 6 bases short, with 10 bases between. The CDR3 covers 13 residues. CDR3 residues: CAWSMRGAGELFF. CDR3 DNA: TGTGCCTGGAGTATGAGGGGGGCCGGGGAGCTGTTTTTT. The whole variable domain, filled in from reference TRBV30 and TRBJ2-2, reads SQTIHQWPATLVQPVGSPLSLECTVEGTSNPNLYWYRQAAGRGLQLLFYSVGIGQISSEVPQNLSASRPQDRQFILSSKKLLLSDSGFYLCAWSMRGAGELFFGEGSRLTVL.

This clonotype was observed a few times. V usage is TRBV29-1 and J usage is TRBJ2-7, with D tentatively TRBD2 (7 bases). The CDR3 is 13 residues long. Trimming removed 5 bases from V and 2 bases from J, with 13 bases in between. In germline, CDR1 is SQVTM, CDR2 ANQGSEA. CDR3 bases: TGCAGCGTTCGAGGGGGGGAAACCTACGAGCAGTACTTC. This gives the protein CSVRGGETYEQYF.

This clonotype occurred many times. V usage is TRBV29-1 and J usage is TRBJ2-5, with D possibly TRBD2 on 7 matching bases. Germline V gene data show CDR1 as SQVTM and CDR2 as ANQGSEA. This CDR3 has 14 amino acids. The V end was cut by 6 bases, the J end by 2 bases, with 16 bases between. For the CDR3, the DNA is TGCAGCGTCCGGGACACCGGGAGGCAAGAGACCCAGTACTTC. Translated: CSVRDTGRQETQYF.

This clonotype was recorded at least ten times. The chain carries TRBV7-2 and TRBJ2-7; 9 nucleotides align to TRBD2. V lost 2 bases to trimming and J lost 6 bases; unmatched junction nucleotides: 8. Per germline, CDR1 SGHTA and CDR2 FQGNSA. CDR3 length equals 15 residues. The CDR3 sequence is CASSLIRAGGPEQYF. The CDR3 nucleotides are TGTGCCAGCAGCTTAATAAGGGCGGGGGGGCCCGAGCAGTACTTC.

CDR3 amino acids: CASRLDGNSGNTIYF. The CDR3 bases are TGTGCCAGCCGGCTCGACGGAAACTCTGGAAACACCATATATTTT. This chain connects TRBV6-2 or TRBV6-3 to TRBJ1-3, with D unresolved. V lost 8 bases to trimming and J lost 0 bases, with 14 bases between them. The CDR3 runs 15 residues. Germline CDR1 is MNHEY and CDR2 is SVGEGT.

This clonotype was observed at least ten times. The gene calls are TRBV7-2 and TRBJ1-5; 7 bases align to TRBD1. CDR1 and CDR2 (germline): SGHTA, FQGNSA. The CDR3 totals 15 residues. The ends lost 4 bases at V and 7 bases at J; junction bases unmatched: 10. The CDR3 loop is CASSSRVGGRQPQHF. The CDR3 nucleotides read TGTGCCAGCAGCTCCCGGGTAGGGGGCAGGCAGCCCCAGCATTTT.